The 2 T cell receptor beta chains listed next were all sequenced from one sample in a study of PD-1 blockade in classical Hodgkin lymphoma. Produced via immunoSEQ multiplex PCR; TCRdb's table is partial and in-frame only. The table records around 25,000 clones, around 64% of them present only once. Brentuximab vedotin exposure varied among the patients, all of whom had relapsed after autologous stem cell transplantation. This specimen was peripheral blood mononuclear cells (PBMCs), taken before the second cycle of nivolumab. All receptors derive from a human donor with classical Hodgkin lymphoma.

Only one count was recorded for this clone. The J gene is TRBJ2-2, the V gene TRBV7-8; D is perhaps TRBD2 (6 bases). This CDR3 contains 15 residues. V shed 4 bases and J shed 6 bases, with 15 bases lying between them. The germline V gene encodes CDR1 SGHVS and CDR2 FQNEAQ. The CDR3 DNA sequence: TGTGCCAGCAGCTGGACTATGACAGATGCCGGGGAGCTGTTTTTT. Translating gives CASSWTMTDAGELFF.

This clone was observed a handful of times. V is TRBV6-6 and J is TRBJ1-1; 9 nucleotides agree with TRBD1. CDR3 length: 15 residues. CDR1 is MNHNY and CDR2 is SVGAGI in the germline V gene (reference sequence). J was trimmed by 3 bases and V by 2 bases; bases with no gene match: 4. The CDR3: CASSYRRTGDTEAFF. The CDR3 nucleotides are TGTGCCAGCAGTTACCGGCGGACAGGGGACACTGAAGCTTTCTTT.